The 21 T cell receptor beta chains reported below all come from one sample, sequenced in a study of blood T cell repertoires in COVID-19. Libraries were prepared by immunoSEQ multiplex PCR; TCRdb keeps only in-frame clonotypes and omits some of them. The sample includes some 200,000 clones, 84% seen only once; the top ten take about 2.9%. The source material was peripheral blood. These receptors were collected from a woman aged 25 to 39 who had recovered from COVID-19.

The chain carries TRBV19 and TRBJ1-2, with 9 nucleotides matching TRBD1. CDR1 is LNHDA, CDR2 SQIVND, per germline (reference sequence). This CDR3 region has 15 residues. V was pared by 5 bases and J by 3 bases, with 7 bases of the junction left unmatched. CDR3 coding DNA: TGTGCCAGTAGTCGTCTGGGACAGGGCTACTATGGCTACACCTTC. The encoded protein is CASSRLGQGYYGYTF.

This clone occurred a few times. The V and J genes are TRBV3-1 (or the pseudogene TRBV3-2) and TRBJ1-4; 7 nucleotides line up with TRBD1. Germline CDR1 LGHDT, CDR2 YNNKEL (reference sequence). This CDR3 spans 13 amino acids. V lost 8 bases to trimming and J lost 7 bases; unmatched junction nucleotides: 7. The chain's CDR3 is CASRQTGAEKLFF. CDR3 in DNA: TGTGCCAGCCGGCAAACAGGGGCTGAAAAACTGTTTTTT.

The count of this clone is one. The chain combines TRBV5-1 with TRBJ2-3; 7 nucleotides match TRBD1. The CDR3 covers 17 residues. The V segment lost 4 bases and the J segment 1 base; nucleotides outside the gene matches: 12. Germline V lookup: CDR1 SGHRS, CDR2 YFSETQ. CDR3 in amino acids: CASSLEQGIPRTDTQYF. CDR3 nucleotides: TGCGCCAGCAGCCTCGAACAGGGGATCCCTCGCACAGATACGCAGTATTTT.

This chain links TRBV4-1 with TRBJ2-3; 16 bases are shared with TRBD2. Trimming cost V 8 bases and J 4 bases; bases outside gene matches: 9. The CDR3 length is 17 residues. Looked up from germline, CDR1 is MGHRA and CDR2 is YSYEKL. DNA for the CDR3: TGCGCCAGCTCGGGACTAGCGGGAGGGATGTCATCAGATACGCAGTATTTT. Translated: CASSGLAGGMSSDTQYF.

This clone was picked up one time. The chain uses TRBV28 and TRBJ2-1; D is undetermined. V lost 3 bases and J 4 bases, leaving 7 bases between the germline ends. This CDR3 is 13 amino acids long. Germline V gene data show CDR1 as MDHEN and CDR2 as SYDVKM. The DNA for the CDR3 is TGTGCCAGCAGTTTTAGTCGATACAATGAGCAGTTCTTC. Protein: CASSFSRYNEQFF.

This clone was seen just once. This chain uses TRBV29-1 with TRBJ2-7; 7 positions match TRBD2. V was clipped by 7 bases and J by 2 bases; unmatched bases: 2. CDR1 SQVTM and CDR2 ANQGSEA come from the germline V gene. There are 11 residues in the CDR3. The CDR3 DNA is TGCAGCGCCGGGACTACCTACGAGCAGTACTTC. This sequence encodes CSAGTTYEQYF.

The chain links TRBV7-2 to TRBJ2-3; TRBD2 matches 11 bases. Trimming took 2 bases from V and 1 from J; bases not matched to a gene: 11. There are 19 residues in the CDR3. Germline lookup yields CDR1 SGHTA and CDR2 FQGNSA. The CDR3 is CASSLSGLAGGLGTDTQYF. The CDR3 nucleotides are TGTGCCAGCAGCTTATCAGGGCTAGCGGGAGGTCTGGGCACAGATACGCAGTATTTT.

The chain combines TRBV6-5 with TRBJ1-2; D might be TRBD1 (5 bases). The germline V gene has CDR1 MNHEY and CDR2 SVGAGI. CDR3 length equals 15 residues. Trimming pared 8 bases from V and 1 base from J, leaving 17 bases between. CDR3 sequence reads: CASGADGAYNYGYTF. As DNA, the CDR3 is TGTGCCAGCGGAGCCGATGGGGCGTATAACTATGGCTACACCTTC.

The chain uses TRBV19 and TRBJ1-5; D is uncertain. Germline V CDR1 and CDR2: LNHDA, SQIVND (reference sequence). V gave up 8 bases and J gave up 2 bases, with 10 bases separating them. The CDR3 loop spans 13 amino acids. CDR3 sequence: CASHAQGNQPQHF. The CDR3, as DNA: TGTGCCAGTCACGCTCAGGGCAATCAGCCCCAGCATTTT.

The genes are TRBV7-9 and TRBJ1-1; 7 nucleotides agree with TRBD1. The CDR3 spans 16 residues. Germline values: CDR1 SEHNR, CDR2 FQNEAQ (reference sequence). V lost 5 bases, J lost 0 bases, and 9 bases stayed unmatched. The CDR3: CASSTRGRGMNTEAFF. For the CDR3, the DNA is TGTGCCAGCAGCACGAGGGGGCGCGGAATGAACACTGAAGCTTTCTTT.

The gene calls are TRBV27 and TRBJ1-1; 7 bases are a match to TRBD1. Trimming at V came to 4 bases and at J to 3 bases, leaving 5 bases not matched to a gene. Germline V lookup: CDR1 MNHEY, CDR2 SMNVEV (reference sequence). The CDR3 is made up of 14 amino acids. The CDR3 DNA is TGTGCCAGCAGTTCTCAGGGGGTGTACACTGAAGCTTTCTTT. Its protein product is CASSSQGVYTEAFF.

The J gene is TRBJ2-2, the V gene TRBV29-1, with D unclear. CDR3 length: 15 amino acids. V lost 1 base and J 5 bases, leaving 14 bases between the germline ends. The V gene's germline CDR1 is SQVTM and CDR2 ANQGSEA. DNA of the CDR3: TGCAGCGTTGAAGGTTCCCCCACATTAACCGGGGAGCTGTTTTTT. It codes for CSVEGSPTLTGELFF.

This clone was seen a handful of times. The chain joins TRBV6-5 to TRBJ1-1; no reliable D call. This CDR3 contains 12 residues. Germline V gene sequence: CDR1 MNHEY, CDR2 SVGAGI. Trimming pared 6 bases from V and 8 bases from J, leaving 13 bases between. CDR3: CASSTRIKEAFF. CDR3 DNA sequence: TGTGCCAGCAGCACGAGAATCAAAGAAGCTTTCTTT.

This chain joins TRBV7-9 and TRBJ2-1, with 7 bases aligning to TRBD1. In germline, CDR1 is SEHNR, CDR2 FQNEAQ (reference sequence). After removal of 5 bases from V and 4 bases from J, the junction contained 11 bases not matched to a gene. The CDR3 is 16 amino acids. CDR3 region: CASSGLTGILYNEQFF. The CDR3 nucleotides read TGTGCCAGCAGCGGGTTGACAGGGATTCTTTACAATGAGCAGTTCTTC.

The chain recombines TRBV12-3 or TRBV12-4 with TRBJ1-5; maybe TRBD1 (6 bases). CDR3 length equals 13 residues. With 6 bases removed from V and 6 bases from J, the gap between germline ends came to 12 bases. Here the CDR3 DNA reads TGTGCCAGCAGCCAGGGGAGGGCTCAGCCCCAGCATTTT. Translation: CASSQGRAQPQHF.

The J gene is TRBJ1-6, the V gene TRBV7-9; D might be TRBD1 (5 bases). The CDR3 sequence is 16 residues long. Germline CDR1 SEHNR, CDR2 FQNEAQ (reference sequence). With 5 bases removed from V and 9 bases from J, the gap between germline ends came to 20 bases. The CDR3 loop is CASSPWEERGGSPLHF. The CDR3 DNA is TGTGCCAGCAGCCCCTGGGAGGAAAGGGGAGGTTCACCCCTCCACTTT.

Points on this clone: Other nucleotide sequences from this sample produce the same CDR3. The V gene is TRBV12-3 or TRBV12-4, the J gene TRBJ2-5; TRBD2 is a possible D gene (6 bases). The CDR3 length is 13 residues. Trimming took 3 bases from V and 5 from J, leaving 10 bases between them. The CDR3 DNA reads TGTGCCAGCAGTTTTCGTGGGAGGGAGACCCAGTACTTC. It yields the protein CASSFRGRETQYF.

To note about this clone: Other DNA sequences in this specimen translate into the identical CDR3. The chain carries TRBV11-1 and TRBJ2-4; D may be TRBD1 (5 bases). V was trimmed by 1 base and J by 6 bases, leaving 16 bases between them. Germline values: CDR1 SGHAT, CDR2 FQDESV (reference sequence). This CDR3 region has 16 residues. The CDR3 reads CASSLGPIGETNIQYF. The DNA for the CDR3 is TGTGCCAGCAGCTTAGGGCCTATAGGGGAAACAAACATTCAGTACTTC.

This chain connects TRBV6-5 to TRBJ2-7; 10 bases are shared with TRBD2. Germline-derived CDR1 and CDR2 are MNHEY and SVGAGI. The CDR3 loop spans 15 amino acids. V lost 2 bases to trimming and J lost 2 bases; unmatched junction nucleotides: 3. The CDR3 DNA reads as TGTGCCAGCAGTTACGGCCTAGCGGGAGCCTACGAGCAGTACTTC. Encoded protein: CASSYGLAGAYEQYF.

V and J are TRBV7-3 and TRBJ2-1, with TRBD1 matching over 11 bases. V lost 3 bases to trimming and J lost 6 bases; unmatched junction nucleotides: 4. The CDR3 has 15 amino acids. From germline, CDR1 is SGHTA and CDR2 FQGTGA. CDR3 loop: CASSLGTGGLNEQFF. The CDR3 DNA is TGTGCCAGCAGCTTGGGGACAGGGGGTCTCAATGAGCAGTTCTTC.

This sequence joins TRBV5-1 and TRBJ2-5, with TRBD1 matching 10 bases. CDR3 length: 16 residues. V trimming: 0 bases; J trimming: 4 bases; junction bases outside the gene matches: 6. Germline V gives CDR1 SGHRS, CDR2 YFSETQ. Written as DNA, the CDR3 is TGCGCCAGCAGCTTGGGACAGGGGGCGCTTACAGAGACCCAGTACTTC. It is translated as CASSLGQGALTETQYF.